These 12 T cell receptor beta chains were sequenced from one sample in a study of human T cells and chemical hapten exposure. TCRdb used MiXCR to reprocess the RACE reads, holding one entry per CDR3 protein. The sample has about 84,000 distinct CDR3 sequences; about 10% are singletons. Time point meaning: patch test 2, 6 weeks after DPC sensitization. Noted treatment: therapeutic diphenylcyclopropenone sensitization with weekly scalp DPC. The source was whole blood, collected in connection with sensitization to the hapten diphenylcyclopropenone (DPC). The receptors stem from a woman between 50 and 59 years old with alopecia areata. Some clones in this sample may be carry-over from other donors' samples.

V usage is TRBV20-1 and J usage is TRBJ1-5, with D perhaps matching TRBD1 (6 bases). Germline CDR1 and CDR2: DFQATT and SNEGSKA (reference sequence). Trimming left V 3 bases short and J 0 bases short, with 15 bases between. The CDR3 runs 16 residues. DNA of the CDR3: TGCAGTGCTAGGAGGACAGCTTTAGATAGCAATCAGCCCCAGCATTTT. Amino acids: CSARRTALDSNQPQHF.

This clonotype occurred many times. The gene calls are TRBV5-6 and TRBJ2-2; tentatively, D is TRBD1 (7 bases). V lost 0 bases to trimming and J lost 4 bases, with 13 bases between them. There are 16 residues in the CDR3. Germline-derived CDR1 and CDR2 are SGHDT and YYEEEE. The DNA for the CDR3 is TGTGCCAGCAGCTTGGCCCCCCAGGGGGGCACCGGGGAGCTGTTTTTT. Translated: CASSLAPQGGTGELFF.

Ten or more counts support this clonotype. The chain recombines TRBV20-1 with TRBJ1-2; 8 bases agree with TRBD1. The trim removed 5 bases at V and 4 bases at J, leaving 6 bases unmatched. Germline V gives CDR1 DFQATT, CDR2 SNEGSKA (reference sequence). This CDR3 region has 13 residues. The CDR3 is CSADPDRVYGYTF. The CDR3 nucleotides are TGCAGTGCTGACCCGGACAGGGTCTATGGCTACACCTTC.

At least ten counts were recorded for this clonotype. The chain has TRBV10-3 and TRBJ1-1; no reliable D call. Trimming removed 4 bases at V and 1 base at J, with 7 bases between. There are 13 residues in the CDR3. Germline V gene lookup returns CDR1 ENHRY and CDR2 SYGVKD. CDR3 bases: TGTGCCATCAGTGCGGGCGGGAACACTGAAGCTTTCTTT. Translation gives CAISAGGNTEAFF.

Many counts were recorded for this clonotype. The V call is TRBV7-8, the J call TRBJ2-7; TRBD2 matches at 8 bases. Germline V lookup: CDR1 SGHVS, CDR2 FQNEAQ. Trimming cost V 3 bases and J 2 bases; bases outside gene matches: 3. This CDR3 comprises 14 residues. CDR3 in amino acids: CASSFTSGPYEQYF. The CDR3 DNA is TGTGCCAGCAGCTTCACTAGCGGCCCCTACGAGCAGTACTTC.

In its sample, this clonotype was seen a few times. The CDR3 DNA follows: TGTGCCAGCAGTTTCTCACTAGCGGGACTCACAGATACGCAGTATTTT. As protein: CASSFSLAGLTDTQYF. The rearrangement uses TRBV28 and TRBJ2-3; 10 nucleotides align to TRBD2. Germline V gene lookup returns CDR1 MDHEN and CDR2 SYDVKM. V trimming: 3 bases; J trimming: 2 bases; junction bases outside the gene matches: 5. The CDR3 loop spans 16 amino acids.

The table lists this clonotype with a few counts. The chain links TRBV10-3 to TRBJ2-7, with D unresolved. Germline CDR1 reads ENHRY; CDR2 reads SYGVKD. The V and J ends lost 0 bases and 6 bases respectively, with 3 bases between them. This CDR3 is 11 amino acids long. The CDR3 DNA is TGTGCCATCAGTGAGTCTCTCGAGCAGTACTTC. This gives the protein CAISESLEQYF.

Details on this clonotype: A much larger clone lies a single base off, so this may be a read error. The V call is TRBV29-1, the J call TRBJ2-2; TRBD2 might be the D (5 bases). Germline V gene data show CDR1 as SQVTM and CDR2 as ANQGSEA. The CDR3 spans 14 residues. DNA of the CDR3: TGCAGCGTTGGCGGAGCGGCCCTCACCGGGGAGCTGTATTTT. It specifies CSVGGAALTGELYF.

This clonotype was seen at least ten times. This chain connects TRBV7-9 to TRBJ2-5, with 9 bases identical to TRBD2. This CDR3 contains 17 residues. Trimming removed 3 bases from V and 5 bases from J; junction bases left unmatched: 13. Germline V gives CDR1 SEHNR, CDR2 FQNEAQ (reference sequence). The CDR3 bases are TGTGCCAGCAGCTTGGGGTCGCTAGCGGGATATATGGAGACCCAGTACTTC. Translated: CASSLGSLAGYMETQYF.

This clonotype was seen repeatedly, ten times or more. The J gene is TRBJ2-2, the V gene TRBV27; 10 bases line up with TRBD2. CDR3 length equals 16 residues. CDR1 and CDR2 (germline): MNHEY, SMNVEV (reference sequence). With 0 bases clipped from V and 6 bases from J, the junction kept 4 bases outside the gene matches. CDR3 in amino acids: CASSLSRTSGAGELFF. The CDR3 region has the DNA TGTGCCAGCAGTTTATCACGGACTAGCGGAGCCGGGGAGCTGTTTTTT.

The table lists this clonotype with many counts. The CDR3 is CASSPYLTEAFF. CDR3 in DNA: TGTGCCAGCAGCCCCTATCTCACTGAAGCTTTCTTT. V is TRBV12-3 or TRBV12-4 and J is TRBJ1-1; no definite D call. The CDR3 contains 12 residues. V lost 6 bases and J 4 bases, leaving 9 bases between the germline ends.

This chain joins TRBV9 and TRBJ2-2; D remains unclear. Germline lookup yields CDR1 SGDLS and CDR2 YYNGEE. There are 14 residues in the CDR3. V dropped 3 bases and J dropped 7 bases, with 13 bases sitting between them. The CDR3 DNA is TGTGCCAGCAGCGCGGGTGTTGGGGACGGGGAGCTGTTTTTT. Translation gives CASSAGVGDGELFF.